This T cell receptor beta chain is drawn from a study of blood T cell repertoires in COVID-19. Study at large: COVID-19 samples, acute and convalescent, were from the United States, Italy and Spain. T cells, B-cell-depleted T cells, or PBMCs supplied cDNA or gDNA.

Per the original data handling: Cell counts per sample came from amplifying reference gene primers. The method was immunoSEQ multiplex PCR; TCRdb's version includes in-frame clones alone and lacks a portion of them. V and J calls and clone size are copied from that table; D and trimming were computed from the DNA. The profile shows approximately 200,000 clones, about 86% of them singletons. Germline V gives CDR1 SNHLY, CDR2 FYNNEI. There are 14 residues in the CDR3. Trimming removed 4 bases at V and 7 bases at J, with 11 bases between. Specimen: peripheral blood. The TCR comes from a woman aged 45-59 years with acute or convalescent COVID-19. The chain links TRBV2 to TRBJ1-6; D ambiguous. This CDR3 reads CASSVEQPNSPLHF. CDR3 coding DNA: TGTGCCAGCAGTGTTGAACAGCCGAATTCACCCCTCCACTTT.